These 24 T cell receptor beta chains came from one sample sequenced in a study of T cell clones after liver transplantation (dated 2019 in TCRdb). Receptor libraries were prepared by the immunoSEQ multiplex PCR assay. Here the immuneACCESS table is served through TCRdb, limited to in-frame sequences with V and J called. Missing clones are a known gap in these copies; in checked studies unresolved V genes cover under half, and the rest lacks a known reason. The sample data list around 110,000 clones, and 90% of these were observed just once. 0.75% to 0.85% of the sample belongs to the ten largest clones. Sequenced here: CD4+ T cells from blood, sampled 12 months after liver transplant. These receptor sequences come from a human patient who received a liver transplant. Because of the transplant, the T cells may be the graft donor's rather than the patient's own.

CDR3 loop: CASSDGGWNGYTF. CDR3 DNA sequence: TGTGCCAGCAGTGACGGGGGCTGGAATGGCTACACCTTC. The chain links TRBV6-1 to TRBJ1-2, with D possibly being TRBD1 (6 bases). The CDR3 consists of 13 residues. Per germline, CDR1 MNHNS and CDR2 SASEGT. V was cut by 3 bases and J by 6 bases, with 11 bases left in between.

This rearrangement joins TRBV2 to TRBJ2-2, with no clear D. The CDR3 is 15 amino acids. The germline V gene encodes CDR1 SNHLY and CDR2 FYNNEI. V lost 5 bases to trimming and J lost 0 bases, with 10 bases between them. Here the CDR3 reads CASSWKRPNTGELFF. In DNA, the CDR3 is TGTGCCAGCAGTTGGAAGCGACCGAACACCGGGGAGCTGTTTTTT.

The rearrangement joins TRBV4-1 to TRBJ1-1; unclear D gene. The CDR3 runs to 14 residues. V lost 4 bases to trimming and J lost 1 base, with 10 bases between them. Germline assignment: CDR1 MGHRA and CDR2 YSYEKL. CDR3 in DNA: TGCGCCAGCAGCCTAAGTGGCAAGAACACTGAAGCTTTCTTT. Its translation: CASSLSGKNTEAFF.

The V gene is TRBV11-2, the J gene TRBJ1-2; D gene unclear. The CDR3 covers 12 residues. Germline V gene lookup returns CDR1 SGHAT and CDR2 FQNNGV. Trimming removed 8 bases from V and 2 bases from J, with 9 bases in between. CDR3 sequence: CASGVGNYGYTF. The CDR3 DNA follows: TGTGCCAGCGGGGTAGGGAACTATGGCTACACCTTC.

CDR3 sequence: CASSQSPGTRNSYEQYF. CDR3 bases: TGCGCCAGCAGCCAATCACCCGGGACACGGAACTCCTACGAGCAGTACTTC. The chain has TRBV4-3 and TRBJ2-7, with D perhaps TRBD1 (6 bases). Germline V gene data show CDR1 as LGHNA and CDR2 as YSLEER. V was pared by 2 bases and J by 0 bases, with 17 bases between. CDR3 length: 17 amino acids.

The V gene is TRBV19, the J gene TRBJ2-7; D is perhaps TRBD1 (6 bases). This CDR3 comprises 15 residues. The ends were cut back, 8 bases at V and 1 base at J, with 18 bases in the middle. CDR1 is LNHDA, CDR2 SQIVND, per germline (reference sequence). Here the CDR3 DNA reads TGTGCCAGTCGTGCAGGGGCGGGTGCGTCCTACGAGCAGTACTTC. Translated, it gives CASRAGAGASYEQYF.

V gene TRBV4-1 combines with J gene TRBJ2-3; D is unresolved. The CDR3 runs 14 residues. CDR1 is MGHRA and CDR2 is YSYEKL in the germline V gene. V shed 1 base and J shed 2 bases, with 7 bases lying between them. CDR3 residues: CASSQVGITDTQYF. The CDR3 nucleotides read TGCGCCAGCAGCCAAGTAGGGATCACAGATACGCAGTATTTT.

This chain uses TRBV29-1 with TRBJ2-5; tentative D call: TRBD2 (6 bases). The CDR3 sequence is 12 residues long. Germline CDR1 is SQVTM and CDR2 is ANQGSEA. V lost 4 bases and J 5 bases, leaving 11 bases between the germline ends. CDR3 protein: CSVVFGGETQYF. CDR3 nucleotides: TGCAGCGTTGTCTTCGGAGGGGAGACCCAGTACTTC.

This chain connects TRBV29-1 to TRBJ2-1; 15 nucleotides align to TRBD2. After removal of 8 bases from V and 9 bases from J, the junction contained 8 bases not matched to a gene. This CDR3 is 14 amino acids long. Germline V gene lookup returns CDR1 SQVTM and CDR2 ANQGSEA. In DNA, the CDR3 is TGCAGCCCCTACGGACTAGCGGGAGGGGTTGAGCAGTTCTTC. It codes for CSPYGLAGGVEQFF.

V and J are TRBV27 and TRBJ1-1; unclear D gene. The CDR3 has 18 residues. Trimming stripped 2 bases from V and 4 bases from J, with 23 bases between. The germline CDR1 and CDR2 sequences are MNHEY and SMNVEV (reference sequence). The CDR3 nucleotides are TGTGCCAGCAGTTTAGTCGGCAGGCTTTCCCGAACTTCCACTGAAGCTTTCTTT. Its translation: CASSLVGRLSRTSTEAFF.

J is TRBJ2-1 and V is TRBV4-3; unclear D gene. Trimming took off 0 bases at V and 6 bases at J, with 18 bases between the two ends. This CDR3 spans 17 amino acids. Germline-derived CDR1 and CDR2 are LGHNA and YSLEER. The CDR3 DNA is TGCGCCAGCAGCCAAGAATTCTTTGCCGAAAGAGCCAATGAGCAGTTCTTC. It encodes CASSQEFFAERANEQFF.

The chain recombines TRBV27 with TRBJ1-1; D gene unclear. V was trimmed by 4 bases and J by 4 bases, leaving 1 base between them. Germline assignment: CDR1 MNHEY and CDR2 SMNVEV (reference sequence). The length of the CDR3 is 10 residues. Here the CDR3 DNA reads TGTGCCAGCAGTTCCACTGAAGCTTTCTTT. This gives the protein CASSSTEAFF.

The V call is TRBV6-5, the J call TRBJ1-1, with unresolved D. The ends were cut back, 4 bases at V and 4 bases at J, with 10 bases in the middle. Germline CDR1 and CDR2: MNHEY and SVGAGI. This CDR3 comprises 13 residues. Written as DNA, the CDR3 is TGTGCCAGCAGTTTCCGGGTAGGCACTGAAGCTTTCTTT. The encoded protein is CASSFRVGTEAFF.

Here the CDR3 DNA reads TGTGCCAGCAGTGGAGGGTCGGAAAAACTGTTTTTT. This encodes CASSGGSEKLFF. J is TRBJ1-4 and V is TRBV2; D unresolved. This CDR3 contains 12 residues. The germline V gene encodes CDR1 SNHLY and CDR2 FYNNEI. Deletions cut 4 bases from V and 8 bases from J, with 8 bases between.

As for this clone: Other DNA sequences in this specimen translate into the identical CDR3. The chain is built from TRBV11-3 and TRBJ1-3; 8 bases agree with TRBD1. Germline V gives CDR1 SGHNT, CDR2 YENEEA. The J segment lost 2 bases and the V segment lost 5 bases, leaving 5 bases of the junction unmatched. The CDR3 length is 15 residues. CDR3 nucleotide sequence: TGTGCCAGCAGCCCCGGACAGGGTCCTGGAAACACCATATATTTT. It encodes CASSPGQGPGNTIYF.

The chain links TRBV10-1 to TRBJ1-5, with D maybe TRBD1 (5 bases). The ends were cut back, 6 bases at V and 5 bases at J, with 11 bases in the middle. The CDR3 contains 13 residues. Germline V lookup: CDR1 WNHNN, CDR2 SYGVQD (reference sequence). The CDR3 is CASSQGVDQPQHF. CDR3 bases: TGCGCCAGCAGCCAGGGAGTGGATCAGCCCCAGCATTTT.

The CDR3 nucleotides read TGTGCCAGTAGTATAGGGGACAGCTTCTATGGCTACACCTTC. Protein: CASSIGDSFYGYTF. The chain has TRBV19 and TRBJ1-2; TRBD1 matches at 7 bases. Trimming took 1 base from V and 4 from J; bases not matched to a gene: 3. Germline CDR1 LNHDA, CDR2 SQIVND (reference sequence). This CDR3 has 14 amino acids.

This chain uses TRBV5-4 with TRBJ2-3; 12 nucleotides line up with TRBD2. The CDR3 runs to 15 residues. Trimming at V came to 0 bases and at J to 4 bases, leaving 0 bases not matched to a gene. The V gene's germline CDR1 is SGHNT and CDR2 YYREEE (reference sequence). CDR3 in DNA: TGTGCCAGCAGCTTGGCTAGCGGGAGGGCAGATACGCAGTATTTT. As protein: CASSLASGRADTQYF.

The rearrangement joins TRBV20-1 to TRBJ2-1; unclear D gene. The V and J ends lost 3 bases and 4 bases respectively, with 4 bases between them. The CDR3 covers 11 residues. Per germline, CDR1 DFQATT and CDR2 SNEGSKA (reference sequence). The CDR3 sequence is CSARWYNEQFF. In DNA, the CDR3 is TGCAGTGCTAGGTGGTACAATGAGCAGTTCTTC.

CDR3 DNA: TGTGCCATCAGTGTTGGCTCCAGGAGCACAGATACGCAGTATTTT. Amino acid sequence: CAISVGSRSTDTQYF. This sequence joins TRBV10-3 and TRBJ2-3, with D uncertain. The CDR3 has 15 amino acids. The V gene lost 4 bases and the J gene lost 0 bases, with 11 bases spanning the gap. Per the germline V gene, CDR1 is ENHRY and CDR2 is SYGVKD.

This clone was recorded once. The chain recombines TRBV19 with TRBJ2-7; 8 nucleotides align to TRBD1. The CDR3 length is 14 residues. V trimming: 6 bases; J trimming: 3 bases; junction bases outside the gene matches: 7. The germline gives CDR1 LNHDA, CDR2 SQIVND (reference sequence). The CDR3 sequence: CASSVGQVNYEQYF. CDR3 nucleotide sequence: TGTGCCAGTAGCGTGGGACAGGTGAACTACGAGCAGTACTTC.

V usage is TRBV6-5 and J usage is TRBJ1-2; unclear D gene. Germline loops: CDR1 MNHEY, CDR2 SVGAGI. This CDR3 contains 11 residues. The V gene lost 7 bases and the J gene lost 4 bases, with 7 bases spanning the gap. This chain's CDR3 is CASKTSYGYTF. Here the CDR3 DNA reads TGTGCCAGCAAAACCTCCTATGGCTACACCTTC.

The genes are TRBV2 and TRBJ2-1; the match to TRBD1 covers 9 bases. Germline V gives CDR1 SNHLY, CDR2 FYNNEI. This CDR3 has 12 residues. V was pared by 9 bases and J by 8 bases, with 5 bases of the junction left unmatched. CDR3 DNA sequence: TGTGCCAGTTCCGGACAGGGGCATGAGCAGTTCTTC. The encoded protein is CASSGQGHEQFF.

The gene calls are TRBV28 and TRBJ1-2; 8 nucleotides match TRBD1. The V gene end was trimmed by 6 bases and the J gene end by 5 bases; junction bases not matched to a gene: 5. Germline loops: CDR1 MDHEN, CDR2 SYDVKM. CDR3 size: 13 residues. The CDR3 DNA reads TGTGCCAGCAGACTGACAGGGGAGTATGGCTACACCTTC. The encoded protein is CASRLTGEYGYTF.